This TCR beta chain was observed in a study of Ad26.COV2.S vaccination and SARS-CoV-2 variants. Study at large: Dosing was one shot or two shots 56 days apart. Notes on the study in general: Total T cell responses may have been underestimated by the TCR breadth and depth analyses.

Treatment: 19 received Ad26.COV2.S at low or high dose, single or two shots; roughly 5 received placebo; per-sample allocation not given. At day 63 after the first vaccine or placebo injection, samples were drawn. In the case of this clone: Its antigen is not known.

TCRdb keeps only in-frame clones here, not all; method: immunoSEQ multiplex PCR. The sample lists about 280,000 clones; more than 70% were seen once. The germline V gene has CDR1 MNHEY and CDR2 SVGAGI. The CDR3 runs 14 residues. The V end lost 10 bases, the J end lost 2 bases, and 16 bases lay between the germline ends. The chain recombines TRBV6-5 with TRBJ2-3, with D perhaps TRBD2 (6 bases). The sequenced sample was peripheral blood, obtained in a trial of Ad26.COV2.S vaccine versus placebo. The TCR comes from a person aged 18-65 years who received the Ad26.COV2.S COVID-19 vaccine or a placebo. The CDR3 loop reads CATRGTGDTDTQYF. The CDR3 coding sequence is TGTGCCACTAGAGGGACGGGGGACACAGATACGCAGTATTTT.